This is a list of T cell receptor beta chains from one sample in a study of blood T cells in healthy people across ages. TCRdb independently ran MiXCR on the 5' RACE reads; one entry per CDR3 protein. The sample includes 800,000 or so distinct CDR3 sequences, 46% of them seen just once. Material: blood. The origin of the receptors is a man aged 80 or over in good health. The CDR3 runs from the conserved cysteine through the conserved F or W. Fields, in order: V gene, D gene, clone size, J gene, CDR3 protein, CDR3 DNA. A D gene is named only where the DNA matches it firmly. For some rows the clone size is stated as once, few or many, or as a class when expanded; others skip it.

TRBV18	-	-	TRBJ2-7	CASSLRGVYEQYF	TGTGCCAGCTCACTCCGGGGTGTCTACGAGCAGTACTTC
TRBV12-3/TRBV12-4	-	many	TRBJ2-7	CASSTRNEQYF	TGTGCCAGCAGTACCCGTAACGAGCAGTACTTC
TRBV20-1	TRBD2	-	TRBJ2-1	CSASQGGRVNEQFF	TGCAGTGCTAGTCAGGGCGGGAGGGTAAATGAGCAGTTCTTC
TRBV28	TRBD2	few	TRBJ2-3	CASSWPGTSGDTDTQYF	TGTGCCAGCAGTTGGCCCGGGACTAGCGGAGACACAGATACGCAGTATTTT
TRBV20-1	-	few	TRBJ2-1	CSASGLVSYNEQFF	TGCAGTGCTAGTGGGCTAGTCTCCTACAATGAGCAGTTCTTC
TRBV7-2	TRBD1	once	TRBJ2-3	CASSLRQGGLFTDTQYF	TGTGCCAGCAGCCTCCGACAGGGGGGCCTGTTCACAGATACGCAGTATTTT
TRBV11-3	-	-	TRBJ2-7	CASSLDGYNEQYF	TGTGCCAGCAGCTTAGATGGGTACAATGAGCAGTACTTC
TRBV12-3/TRBV12-4	TRBD1	few	TRBJ2-1	CASSLATGSSYNEQFF	TGTGCCAGCAGTTTAGCGACAGGGAGCTCCTACAATGAGCAGTTCTTC
TRBV12-3/TRBV12-4	-	-	TRBJ1-3	CASRLQRSGNTIYF	TGTGCCAGCAGGCTACAGAGATCTGGAAACACCATATATTTT
TRBV29-1	-	-	TRBJ1-2	CSVVGVEGGYTF	TGCAGCGTTGTGGGGGTCGAAGGTGGCTACACCTTC
TRBV15	-	-	TRBJ2-7	CATSREFGYEQYF	TGTGCCACCAGCAGAGAGTTTGGTTACGAGCAGTACTTC
TRBV28	-	-	TRBJ2-5	CASSSFRTLMETQYF	TGTGCCAGCAGTTCCTTTAGGACCCTTATGGAGACCCAGTACTTC
TRBV20-1	-	-	TRBJ2-1	CSAVPGDEQFF	TGCAGTGCTGTACCAGGGGATGAGCAGTTCTTC
TRBV6-1	-	-	TRBJ1-4	CASSGQAGMANEKLFF	TGTGCCAGCAGTGGACAAGCCGGGATGGCTAATGAAAAACTGTTTTTT
TRBV7-8	-	-	TRBJ1-6	CASSLGGPLLSPLHF	TGTGCCAGCAGCTTAGGGGGTCCCCTTTTATCACCCCTCCACTTT